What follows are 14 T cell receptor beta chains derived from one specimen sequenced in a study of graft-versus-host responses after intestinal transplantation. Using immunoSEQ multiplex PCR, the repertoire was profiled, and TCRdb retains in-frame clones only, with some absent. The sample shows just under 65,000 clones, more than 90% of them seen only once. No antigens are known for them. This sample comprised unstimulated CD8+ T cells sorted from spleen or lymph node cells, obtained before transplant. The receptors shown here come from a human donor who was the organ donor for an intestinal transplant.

The CDR3 bases are TGTGCCAGCAGTTCCTACACAGATACGCAGTATTTT. Encoded protein: CASSSYTDTQYF. The genes are TRBV6-6 and TRBJ2-3, with D uncertain. V was cut by 4 bases and J by 2 bases, with 4 bases left in between. The CDR3 is 12 amino acids. Germline loops: CDR1 MNHNY, CDR2 SVGAGI (reference sequence).

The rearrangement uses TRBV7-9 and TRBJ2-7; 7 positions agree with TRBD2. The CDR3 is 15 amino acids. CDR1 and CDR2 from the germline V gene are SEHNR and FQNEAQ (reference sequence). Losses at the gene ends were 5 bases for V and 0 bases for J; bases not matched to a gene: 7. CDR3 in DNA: TGTGCCAGCAGCGAGTCGGGGGGAAACTCCTACGAGCAGTACTTC. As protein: CASSESGGNSYEQYF.

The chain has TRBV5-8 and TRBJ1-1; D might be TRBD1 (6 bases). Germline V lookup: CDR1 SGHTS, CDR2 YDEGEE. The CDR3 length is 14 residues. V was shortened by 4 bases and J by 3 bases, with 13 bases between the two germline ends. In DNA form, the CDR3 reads TGTGCCAGCAGCCTGGGGGCCACCTACACTGAAGCTTTCTTT. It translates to CASSLGATYTEAFF.

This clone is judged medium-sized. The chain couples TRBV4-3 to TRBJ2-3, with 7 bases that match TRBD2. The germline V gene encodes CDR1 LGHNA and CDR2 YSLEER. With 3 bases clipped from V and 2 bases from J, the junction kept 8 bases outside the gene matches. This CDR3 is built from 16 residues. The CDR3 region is CASSQLLSGNTDTQYF. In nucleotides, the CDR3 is TGCGCCAGCAGCCAGCTACTCAGCGGGAACACAGATACGCAGTATTTT.

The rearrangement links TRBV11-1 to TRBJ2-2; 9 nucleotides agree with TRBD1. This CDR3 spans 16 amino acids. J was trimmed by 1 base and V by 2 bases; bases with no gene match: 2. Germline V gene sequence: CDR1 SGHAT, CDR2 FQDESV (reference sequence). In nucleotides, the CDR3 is TGTGCCAGCAGCTTATGGGACAGGGAGAACACCGGGGAGCTGTTTTTT. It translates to CASSLWDRENTGELFF.

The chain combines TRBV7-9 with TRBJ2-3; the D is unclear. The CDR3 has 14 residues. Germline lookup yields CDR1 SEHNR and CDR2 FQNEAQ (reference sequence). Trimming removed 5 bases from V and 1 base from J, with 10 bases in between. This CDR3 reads CASSAFEGTDTQYF. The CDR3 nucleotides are TGTGCCAGCAGCGCCTTCGAGGGCACAGATACGCAGTATTTT.

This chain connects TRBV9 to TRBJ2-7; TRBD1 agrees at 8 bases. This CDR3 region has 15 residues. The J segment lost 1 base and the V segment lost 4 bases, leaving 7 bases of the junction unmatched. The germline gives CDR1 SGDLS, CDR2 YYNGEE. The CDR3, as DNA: TGTGCCAGCAGCCCTGGACAGGGACTGTCCTACGAGCAGTACTTC. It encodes CASSPGQGLSYEQYF.

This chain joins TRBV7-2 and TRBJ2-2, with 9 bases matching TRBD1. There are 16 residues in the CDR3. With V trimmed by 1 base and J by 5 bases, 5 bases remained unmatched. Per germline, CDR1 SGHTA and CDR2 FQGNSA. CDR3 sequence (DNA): TGTGCCAGCAGCTTAGACAGGGGGCGTAGGACCGGGGAGCTGTTTTTT. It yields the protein CASSLDRGRRTGELFF.

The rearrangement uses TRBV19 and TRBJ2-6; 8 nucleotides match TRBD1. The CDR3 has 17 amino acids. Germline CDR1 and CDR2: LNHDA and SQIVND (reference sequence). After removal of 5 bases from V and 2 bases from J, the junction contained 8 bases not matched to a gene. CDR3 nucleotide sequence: TGTGCCAGTAGTTCGGACAGGGTTCTCGCTGGGGCCAACGTCCTGACTTTC. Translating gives CASSSDRVLAGANVLTF.

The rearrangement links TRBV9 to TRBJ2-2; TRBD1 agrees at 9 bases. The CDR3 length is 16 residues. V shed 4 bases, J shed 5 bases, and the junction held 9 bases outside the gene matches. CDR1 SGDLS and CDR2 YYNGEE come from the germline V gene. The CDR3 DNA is TGTGCCAGCAGCCTCCGAACAGGGGGCCGGACCGGGGAGCTGTTTTTT. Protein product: CASSLRTGGRTGELFF.

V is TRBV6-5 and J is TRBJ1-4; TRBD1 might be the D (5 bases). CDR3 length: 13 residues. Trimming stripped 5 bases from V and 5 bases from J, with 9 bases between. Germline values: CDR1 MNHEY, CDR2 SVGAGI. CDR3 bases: TGTGCCAGCAGTACGACAGAGAATGAAAAACTGTTTTTT. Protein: CASSTTENEKLFF.

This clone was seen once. Written as DNA, the CDR3 is TGTGCCAGAGTAGAGGGGACAGGGGGGCACGAGCAGTACTTC. It translates to CARVEGTGGHEQYF. The genes are TRBV6-4 and TRBJ2-7; 11 bases map to TRBD1. J lost 5 bases, V lost 9 bases, and 9 bases had no gene match. Per the germline V gene, CDR1 is MRHNA and CDR2 is SNTAGT. The CDR3 length is 14 residues.

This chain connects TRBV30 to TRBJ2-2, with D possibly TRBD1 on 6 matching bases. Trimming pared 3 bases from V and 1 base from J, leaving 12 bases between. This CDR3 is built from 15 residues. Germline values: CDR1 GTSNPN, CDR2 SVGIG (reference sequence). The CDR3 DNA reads TGTGCCTGGAGCCAACCGGACAGGAACACCGGGGAGCTGTTTTTT. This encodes CAWSQPDRNTGELFF.

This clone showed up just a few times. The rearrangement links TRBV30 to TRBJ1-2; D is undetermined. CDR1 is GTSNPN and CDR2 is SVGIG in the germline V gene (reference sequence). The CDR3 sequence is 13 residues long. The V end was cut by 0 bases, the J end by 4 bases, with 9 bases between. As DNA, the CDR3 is TGTGCCTGGAGTGTGAGTTCTTCCTATGGCTACACCTTC. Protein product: CAWSVSSSYGYTF.